Shown below are 14 T cell receptor beta chains from a single sample sequenced in a study of CD8+ T cells in alopecia areata (dated by TCRdb to between 2017 and 2018). Library preparation used the immunoSEQ multiplex PCR assay. For TCR sequencing, RNA was extracted from every sample and reverse transcribed into cDNA to serve as template. TCRdb took this table from immuneACCESS and kept in-frame rearrangements with V and J called. Such tables lack part of the clones; where checked against another copy, unresolved V genes explain under half of the gap, and the rest is unexplained. In this sample the table shows about 180,000 clones, about 60% of which occur a single time. The top ten clones comprise over 12% of the sample. The time point tag for this specimen amounts to: baseline before oral tofacitinib. The sample in question was CD4+ T cells sorted from blood, obtained at week 0. The receptor source for this set is a human donor with alopecia areata.

This clone was detected a few times. The chain is built from TRBV29-1 and TRBJ2-2; possibly TRBD1 for D (5 bases). This CDR3 has 12 residues. V was trimmed by 8 bases and J by 4 bases, leaving 11 bases between them. Germline V lookup: CDR1 SQVTM, CDR2 ANQGSEA. The CDR3 sequence is CSITQGTGELFF. CDR3 nucleotide sequence: TGCAGCATCACCCAGGGCACCGGGGAGCTGTTTTTT.

This chain joins TRBV9 and TRBJ2-1; no clear D gene. Trimming pared 0 bases from V and 1 base from J, leaving 8 bases between. Germline V CDR1 and CDR2: SGDLS, YYNGEE. This CDR3 has 15 residues. The CDR3, as DNA: TGTGCCAGCAGCGTAGCTGGCAAATCCTACAATGAGCAGTTCTTC. Its translation is CASSVAGKSYNEQFF. The full variable domain, with the rest looked up from reference TRBV9 and TRBJ2-1, is DSGVTQTPKHLITATGQRVTLRCSPRSGDLSVYWYQQSLDQGLQFLIQYYNGEERAKGNILERFSAQQFPDLHSELNLSSLELGDSALYFCASSVAGKSYNEQFFGPGTRLTVL.

The V call is TRBV29-1, the J call TRBJ2-2; D is ambiguous. CDR1 SQVTM and CDR2 ANQGSEA come from the germline V gene. The V end lost 4 bases, the J end lost 1 base, and 7 bases lay between the germline ends. CDR3 length equals 13 residues. CDR3 DNA: TGCAGCGTTGGAGTCCAGAACACCGGGGAGCTGTTTTTT. This codes for CSVGVQNTGELFF.

This chain links TRBV30 with TRBJ1-1; D call uncertain. Germline lookup yields CDR1 GTSNPN and CDR2 SVGIG (reference sequence). There are 11 residues in the CDR3. The V end was cut by 5 bases, the J end by 2 bases, with 6 bases between. The CDR3 DNA reads as TGTGCCTGGCGTGATAACACTGAAGCTTTCTTT. Amino acid sequence: CAWRDNTEAFF.

This chain's CDR3 is CATSNTHRGSTEAFF. The CDR3 DNA follows: TGTGCCACCAGCAATACACACAGGGGTAGCACTGAAGCTTTCTTT. The chain combines TRBV15 with TRBJ1-1; 7 bases are shared with TRBD1. V lost 4 bases to trimming and J lost 4 bases; unmatched junction nucleotides: 9. Germline CDR1 reads LNHNV; CDR2 reads YYDKDF (reference sequence). CDR3 length equals 15 residues.

The rearrangement uses TRBV7-3 and TRBJ2-2, with D maybe TRBD1 (5 bases). Germline V gene sequence: CDR1 SGHTA, CDR2 FQGTGA. V was cut by 5 bases and J by 2 bases, with 9 bases left in between. CDR3 length: 14 residues. The CDR3 DNA reads TGTGCCAGCAGCAGCGACAGAAACACCGGGGAGCTGTTTTTT. It codes for CASSSDRNTGELFF.

V is TRBV29-1 and J is TRBJ2-6; D is unclear. V lost 4 bases and J lost 0, with 13 bases in between. This CDR3 has 16 residues. Germline-derived CDR1 and CDR2 are SQVTM and ANQGSEA. The CDR3 region has the DNA TGCAGCGTTGCCCTAAAACGATACTCTGGGGCCAACGTCCTGACTTTC. This encodes CSVALKRYSGANVLTF.

The rearrangement joins TRBV5-6 to TRBJ1-5; D not certain. CDR1 is SGHDT and CDR2 is YYEEEE in the germline V gene. Trimming left V 2 bases short and J 2 bases short, with 11 bases between. This CDR3 has 15 residues. CDR3 residues: CASSLWEFGNQPQHF. In DNA, the CDR3 is TGTGCCAGCAGCTTATGGGAATTCGGCAATCAGCCCCAGCATTTT.

This chain uses TRBV4-1 with TRBJ2-5; D call uncertain. Germline V lookup: CDR1 MGHRA, CDR2 YSYEKL. Trimming stripped 0 bases from V and 0 bases from J, with 11 bases between. The CDR3 consists of 16 residues. CDR3 nucleotides: TGCGCCAGCAGCCAAGACTTCGACCGGTACCAAGAGACCCAGTACTTC. This encodes CASSQDFDRYQETQYF.

A note on this clone: An end of the junction differs from the germline gene, which may be a read error. The J gene is TRBJ2-7, the V gene TRBV6-5; 7 bases are a match to TRBD2. The CDR3 runs to 14 residues. Germline V lookup: CDR1 MNHEY, CDR2 SVGAGI. The CDR3 protein is CASSSYDTRDYKSF. As DNA, the CDR3 is TGTGCCAGCAGTTCGTACGATACCAGGGACTATAAATCGTTC.

This rearrangement joins TRBV29-1 to TRBJ1-1; D possibly corresponds to TRBD1 (5 bases). This CDR3 has 11 amino acids. CDR1 is SQVTM, CDR2 ANQGSEA, per germline. V was clipped by 7 bases and J by 8 bases, with 14 bases between them. The CDR3 loop is CSADKGGEAFF. In DNA form, the CDR3 reads TGCAGCGCGGACAAGGGAGGAGAAGCTTTCTTT.

The chain has TRBV2 and TRBJ1-1; possible D gene TRBD1, 5 bases. The V and J ends lost 7 bases and 3 bases respectively, with 9 bases between them. The CDR3 extends over 12 amino acids. The germline V gene has CDR1 SNHLY and CDR2 FYNNEI. CDR3 amino acids: CASKQEDTEAFF. CDR3 nucleotide sequence: TGTGCCAGCAAACAGGAGGACACTGAAGCTTTCTTT.

This chain joins TRBV11-3 and TRBJ1-6; D gene ambiguous. The germline V gene has CDR1 SGHNT and CDR2 YENEEA. This CDR3 is built from 15 residues. Trimming removed 11 bases at V and 10 bases at J, with 24 bases between. The chain's CDR3 is CASVTRSESGSPLHF. For the CDR3, the DNA is TGTGCCTCAGTCACCCGAAGTGAGTCGGGGTCACCCCTCCACTTT.

The table lists this clone with a few counts. V gene TRBV7-8 combines with J gene TRBJ2-1; 8 nucleotides align to TRBD2. Germline V lookup: CDR1 SGHVS, CDR2 FQNEAQ. The ends lost 4 bases at V and 9 bases at J; junction bases unmatched: 14. The CDR3 is 16 residues long. The CDR3 reads CASSSPWRGVVSEQFF. In DNA form, the CDR3 reads TGTGCCAGCAGCTCCCCTTGGCGGGGGGTAGTAAGTGAGCAGTTCTTC.